This T cell receptor (beta chain) emerged from a study of shared clonotypes between healthy human individuals (dated by TCRdb to between 2020 and 2021). Study-level background: Three men and two women, aged 18 to 49 years, made up the cohort. Leukapheresis yielded between about 0.85 and 10 billion PBMCs per donor. For each donor, CD4 naive and CD4 memory were each run on three plates, CD8 naive on two plates, and CD8 memory on one plate. To estimate repertoire size and how much clonotypes are shared between individuals, the study performed deep sequencing of blood TCR repertoires from about five healthy adults. To increase sequencing depth and limit assay-specific biases, TCR repertoire library preparation and sequencing were carried out by different laboratories using diverse techniques.

Comments on this clone: This clone's antigen is unknown. One base away there is no much larger clone; base qualities are not given.

On the study overall, not on this receptor specifically: The genetic and exposure-history diversity represented was limited by the small number of donors. Sampling was limited to blood, and TCR repertoires in tissue likely differ from TCR repertoires in blood. Rarefaction of sorted-subset datasets indicated incomplete sequencing despite the large sequencing depth. Larger estimated clonotype richness was generally found for naive subsets than for memory subsets. Compared with non-shared clonotypes, the clonotypes found in all four sorted-subset donors had higher generation probabilities. Sharing across several donors was observed for about 4.8% of naive CD4, 3% to 4% of naive CD8, roughly 2.3% of memory CD4, and roughly 0.4% of memory CD8 clonotypes. Based on pairwise subsampling, the degree of clonotype sharing among donors was expected to be affected by sequencing depth.

Using the deep immunoSEQ assay, multiplex PCR amplified TCR CDR3 regions from genomic DNA. Extracted genomic DNA from each cell subset was distributed evenly across all wells of several immunoSEQ 96-well plates, and each plate was treated as a replicate. For sorted subsets, around 200 ng genomic DNA, equal to 30,000 or so T cell genomes, was loaded into each replicate PCR. The purified libraries were quantified using a Qubit 3.0 fluorometer, sized with a Bioanalyzer 2100, and then quantified again using the KAPA Library Quantification kit. Every immunoSEQ 96-well plate was sequenced on a separate single-read 150-cycle Illumina NextSeq 550 flow cell. Per the source publication's procedure: The immunoSEQ output contained only junctional sequences without quality scores, so filtering could not match that applied to full-length reads. To assign V/J genes and CDR3, sequences were annotated using PyIR, a Python wrapper for IgBLAST v1.9, with IMGT germline references. Reads were removed for weak V/J assignments (E-value above 1e-6), missing CDR3, stop codons, out-of-frame junctions, or ambiguous translated residues. V3J clonotypes were defined by identical inferred V gene, J gene, and CDR3 amino acid sequence. Percentage overlap between repertoires was calculated by dividing the number of shared unique clonotypes by the size of the smaller repertoire. Repertoire richness was assessed with RTK rarefaction, the Chao1 estimator, and Recon v2.1 estimates of unobserved clonotypes. Generation probabilities were computed with OLGA for all TCRbeta clonotypes obtained by the gDNA method from a handful of donors. TCRdb took this table from immuneACCESS and kept in-frame rearrangements with V and J called. Such tables lack part of the clones; where checked against another copy, unresolved V genes explain under half of the gap, and the rest is unexplained. The DNA was the basis for D and trimming; V, J and clone size are from that table. The sample data list 2 million to 2.5 million clones, and approximately 96% of these were observed just once. Roughly 0.13% of the sample is held by the ten biggest clonotypes.

The donors were healthy, HIV-negative adults who had no recently reported acute infections or vaccinations. Only Caucasian adults living in Nashville, Tennessee, USA were represented among the donors. CD4+ T cells were enriched by magnetic negative selection, after which naive cells were positively selected on CD45RA and the negative fraction was taken as the memory subset. Blood was obtained by leukapheresis, after which PBMCs were separated by Ficoll-Histopaque density gradient centrifugation and cryopreserved in liquid nitrogen vapor phase. Analytical flow cytometry was used to check the purity and quantity of each magnetically sorted T cell population. Genomic DNA was isolated from each sorted fraction and quantified by UV absorbance on a Nanodrop 2000c. CDR1 MNHEY and CDR2 SMNVEV are derived from the germline V gene (reference sequence). Between the V and J ends, shortened by 3 bases and 3 bases respectively, the junction contains 8 bases. The CDR3 starts with the cysteine, ends with the phenylalanine, and has 14 residues. Only the CDR3 DNA is retained, 42 bases long and in frame from the first base.

The sample taken for sequencing was naive CD4+ T cells sorted from blood. The cell subset or site tag for this specimen amounts to: CD45RA+ positively selected. This receptor was identified in a man between 18 and 29 years old in good health. The receptor chain draws on TRBV27 and TRBJ2-2; TRBD1 is a possible D gene, resting on 5 matching bases. The DNA reads TGTGCCAGCAGTTTGGGGCACTACACCGGGGAGCTGTTTTTT. Translated, this is CASSLGHYTGELFF.